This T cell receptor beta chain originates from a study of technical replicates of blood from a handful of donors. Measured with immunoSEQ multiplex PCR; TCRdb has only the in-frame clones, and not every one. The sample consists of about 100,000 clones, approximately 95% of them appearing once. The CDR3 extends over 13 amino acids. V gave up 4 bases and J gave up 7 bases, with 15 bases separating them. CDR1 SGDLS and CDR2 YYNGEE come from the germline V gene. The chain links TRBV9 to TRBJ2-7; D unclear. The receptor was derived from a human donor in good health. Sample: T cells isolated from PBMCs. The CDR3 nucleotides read TGTGCCAGCAGCCCGAGTTTGCCCCGGGAGCAGTACTTC. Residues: CASSPSLPREQYF.